This TCR beta chain was captured in a study of somatic mutations in cytotoxic T cells in rheumatoid arthritis. Concerning this clone: Antigen specificity is unknown.

TCRdb's table, derived via immunoSEQ multiplex PCR, lists solely in-frame clones and lacks some. Of over 8,000 clones listed, roughly four fifths are singletons. As healthy controls, the study included blood donors who had a median age of approximately 54 years (range about 20-75) and were approximately 60% female. The CDR3 length is 15 residues. Germline CDR1 reads LNHDA; CDR2 reads SQIVND (reference sequence). V lost 1 base, J lost 1 base, and 0 bases stayed unmatched. Study findings and constraints: No multiple-comparison adjustment was applied to the slight TRBV07 underrepresentation in rheumatoid arthritis patients. CD8+ clonality rose with age in rheumatoid arthritis patients, unlike in healthy controls. For about an eighth of the 65 patients, a single CD8+ clone accounted for more than 20% of CD8+ cells.

This TCR derives from a woman aged 45-60 years in good health. Sequencing was performed on CD8+ T cells sorted from blood. The chain combines TRBV19 with TRBJ1-5; the match to TRBD1 covers 8 bases. This CDR3 is CASSIGQGSNQPQHF. DNA of the CDR3: TGTGCCAGTAGTATAGGACAGGGGAGCAATCAGCCCCAGCATTTT.